This T cell receptor beta chain was recovered during a study of blood T cells in healthy people across ages. The use of a sample-barcoded 5' primer and a J-beta primer mix characterized a second PCR of about 7 to 12 cycles. MiXCR, applied by TCRdb to the 5' RACE reads, yields one record per CDR3 protein. The sample includes roughly 1.9 million distinct CDR3 sequences, roughly two fifths of them seen just once. The sample was blood. The receptor comes from a human donor in good health.

This CDR3 is CASSLLGGSDTQYF. The CDR3, as DNA: TGTGCCAGTAGTCTTCTGGGAGGGTCAGATACGCAGTATTTT. This chain links TRBV19 with TRBJ2-3; TRBD2 matches at 7 bases. The CDR3 totals 14 residues. The V gene end was trimmed by 5 bases and the J gene end by 4 bases; junction bases not matched to a gene: 6. Germline lookup yields CDR1 LNHDA and CDR2 SQIVND (reference sequence).